This T cell receptor (beta chain) derives from a study of cytomegalovirus exposure and HLA in healthy donors. Whole-study findings and limits: The study found most TCR sequences rare, yet found some public TCRs in many donors.

Worth noting for this clone: Its antigen remains unidentified.

Germline V gives CDR1 MDHEN, CDR2 SYDVKM. The CDR3 sequence is 17 residues long. V lost 4 bases to trimming and J lost 7 bases; unmatched junction nucleotides: 12. Profiled with immunoSEQ multiplex PCR; TCRdb holds only in-frame clones, not every one. The table has about 280,000 clones, approximately 87% seen once. V gene TRBV28 combines with J gene TRBJ2-2, with 10 positions matching TRBD1. Material: PBMCs. The origin of this receptor is a woman younger than 30 in good health and CMV-seronegative. CDR3 protein: CASSSRQGANLGGELFF. The CDR3 coding sequence is TGTGCCAGCAGTTCCCGACAGGGGGCGAATCTCGGCGGGGAGCTGTTTTTT.